A single sample gave rise to the 23 T cell receptor beta chains below, sequenced in a study of CD4 T cells in relation to SARS-CoV-2 and coronaviruses. CD4+ T cells from unexposed donors were obtained before the COVID-19 pandemic (2011-2018). The cells were cultured for about ten days before CD4+ T cells were isolated. Assay used: immunoSEQ multiplex PCR; TCRdb lists only in-frame clones, some missing. The table records nearly 25,000 clones, more than 60% of them present only once. These receptors' targets are unknown. Sequenced input: CD4+ T cells from PBMCs, cultured in vitro. The receptors were gathered from a human donor in good health.

CDR3 DNA: TGTGCCAGCAGCCCGCTAGCGGGAGTGACAGATACGCAGTATTTT. Translated: CASSPLAGVTDTQYF. This chain uses TRBV3-1 (or the pseudogene TRBV3-2) with TRBJ2-3, with 10 bases matching TRBD2. Germline V gene sequence: CDR1 LGHDT, CDR2 YNNKEL (reference sequence). V gave up 4 bases and J gave up 3 bases; unmatched junction bases: 4. This CDR3 has 15 amino acids.

The chain has TRBV9 and TRBJ2-5; 12 positions match TRBD2. The J segment lost 0 bases and the V segment lost 3 bases, leaving 6 bases of the junction unmatched. The CDR3 extends over 17 amino acids. Germline CDR1 SGDLS, CDR2 YYNGEE. CDR3 amino acids: CASSEGRLAGDQETQYF. The DNA for the CDR3 is TGTGCCAGCAGCGAGGGGAGACTAGCGGGAGACCAAGAGACCCAGTACTTC.

The chain links TRBV18 to TRBJ2-5; 10 positions match TRBD1. The CDR3 sequence is 20 residues long. In germline, CDR1 is KGHSH, CDR2 LQKENI. V shed 3 bases, J shed 0 bases, and the junction held 16 bases outside the gene matches. CDR3 amino acids: CASSPILRRQGADYQETQYF. DNA for the CDR3: TGTGCCAGCTCACCCATCCTAAGAAGACAGGGGGCGGATTACCAAGAGACCCAGTACTTC.

This chain connects TRBV30 to TRBJ2-5; tentatively, D is TRBD2 (5 bases). The CDR3 loop spans 12 amino acids. With 6 bases removed from V and 2 bases from J, the gap between germline ends came to 10 bases. The V gene's germline CDR1 is GTSNPN and CDR2 SVGIG (reference sequence). The CDR3 spells CACARDQETQYF. CDR3 DNA sequence: TGTGCCTGTGCCCGGGATCAAGAGACCCAGTACTTC.

This chain uses TRBV11-2 with TRBJ1-2; D is possibly TRBD1 (6 bases). The V and J ends lost 0 bases and 5 bases respectively, with 10 bases between them. Germline lookup yields CDR1 SGHAT and CDR2 FQNNGV. The CDR3 contains 14 residues. CDR3 sequence (DNA): TGTGCCAGCAGCTTAGACGGGACACGGTATGGCTACACCTTC. Its translation is CASSLDGTRYGYTF.

This chain links TRBV6-5 with TRBJ2-1; D gene ambiguous. The CDR3 loop spans 13 amino acids. Trimming took 9 bases from V and 1 from J, leaving 10 bases between them. Germline assignment: CDR1 MNHEY and CDR2 SVGAGI. The CDR3 nucleotides read TGTGCCAGTCTTGGTACATCCTACAATGAGCAGTTCTTC. Translation gives CASLGTSYNEQFF.

This clone came up once. At one of its ends the junction is not consistent with the germline gene, which may arise from a read error. The chain joins TRBV18 to TRBJ1-3; 10 positions match TRBD1. Looked up from germline, CDR1 is KGHSH and CDR2 is LQKENI. The CDR3 consists of 16 residues. The CDR3 is CASSLRGTGDGTTIYF. In nucleotides, the CDR3 is TGTGCCAGCTCACTTCGAGGGACAGGGGACGGAACCACCATATATTTT.

This chain links TRBV18 with TRBJ1-4, with TRBD1 matching over 7 bases. In germline, CDR1 is KGHSH, CDR2 LQKENI. The CDR3 is 17 residues long. With 2 bases clipped from V and 4 bases from J, the junction kept 10 bases outside the gene matches. The CDR3 sequence: CASSPSMGQRNNEKLFF. In nucleotides, the CDR3 is TGTGCCAGCTCACCATCTATGGGACAGAGGAATAATGAAAAACTGTTTTTT.

This clone was observed a single time. The rearrangement links TRBV18 to TRBJ2-3, with a weak D call TRBD2 (5 bases). The CDR3 runs 13 residues. Trimming took 6 bases from V and 6 from J, leaving 13 bases between them. In germline, CDR1 is KGHSH, CDR2 LQKENI. The CDR3 DNA reads as TGTGCCAGCTCGAACACTAGAGCCGATACGCAGTATTTT. Translation: CASSNTRADTQYF. The complete variable domain, with remaining parts taken from reference TRBV18 and TRBJ2-3, reads NAGVMQNPRHLVRRRGQEARLRCSPMKGHSHVYWYRQLPEEGLKFMVYLQKENIIDESGMPKERFSAEFPKEGPSILRIQQVVRGDSAAYFCASSNTRADTQYFGPGTRLTVL.

The chain couples TRBV18 to TRBJ2-1, with D possibly being TRBD2 (5 bases). Trimming left V 4 bases short and J 6 bases short, with 22 bases between. Germline V gene data show CDR1 as KGHSH and CDR2 as LQKENI. The CDR3 is 17 residues long. For the CDR3, the DNA is TGTGCCAGCTCACTCCGGGAACCTGCGACCTCCCGCAATGAGCAGTTCTTC. Its translation: CASSLREPATSRNEQFF.

This clone occurred once. The chain couples TRBV2 to TRBJ2-3; TRBD1 might be the D (6 bases). Germline assignment: CDR1 SNHLY and CDR2 FYNNEI. V was cut by 8 bases and J by 10 bases, with 16 bases left in between. CDR3 size: 12 residues. The CDR3 DNA follows: TGTGCCAGCCACGGGGCAGGACAGTCGCAGTATTTT. Translating it yields CASHGAGQSQYF.

V and J are TRBV7-7 and TRBJ2-3; 7 nucleotides agree with TRBD2. CDR3 length equals 15 residues. Looked up from germline, CDR1 is SSHAT and CDR2 is FNYEAQ (reference sequence). V trimming: 1 base; J trimming: 4 bases; junction bases outside the gene matches: 5. The CDR3 nucleotides read TGTGCCAGCAGCTTAGGGGCGGGAGAGGCAGATACGCAGTATTTT. Translated: CASSLGAGEADTQYF.

V is TRBV6-1 and J is TRBJ1-5; D gene unclear. CDR3 length: 15 residues. Trimming removed 2 bases at V and 7 bases at J, with 15 bases between. The germline V gene encodes CDR1 MNHNS and CDR2 SASEGT. The CDR3 DNA follows: TGTGCCAGCAGTGAACTTCGCGCAGCCGGGCAGCCCCAGCATTTT. It translates to CASSELRAAGQPQHF.

This chain links TRBV9 with TRBJ1-1; 7 positions agree with TRBD1. The CDR3 consists of 13 residues. Per the germline V gene, CDR1 is SGDLS and CDR2 is YYNGEE. After removal of 3 bases from V and 8 bases from J, the junction contained 7 bases not matched to a gene. The CDR3 bases are TGTGCCAGCAGCGACCGGACAGGCGGAGAAGCTTTCTTT. Translated: CASSDRTGGEAFF.

The chain uses TRBV10-2 and TRBJ2-7, with 7 nucleotides matching TRBD1. The V gene end was trimmed by 8 bases and the J gene end by 3 bases; junction bases not matched to a gene: 4. The CDR3 runs 12 residues. Germline V gives CDR1 WSHSY, CDR2 SAAADI. This chain's CDR3 is CASSTGFYEQYF. The DNA for the CDR3 is TGCGCCAGCTCGACAGGGTTCTACGAGCAGTACTTC.

The chain employs TRBV19 and TRBJ2-1, with D possibly TRBD2 on 6 matching bases. Germline V gene lookup returns CDR1 LNHDA and CDR2 SQIVND (reference sequence). V lost 5 bases and J 11 bases, leaving 16 bases between the germline ends. The CDR3 is 13 amino acids. Here the CDR3 DNA reads TGTGCCAGTAGTTCCGACCCGGGGAGGAAGCAGTTCTTC. This encodes CASSSDPGRKQFF.

The V call is TRBV6-5, the J call TRBJ2-3; possible D gene TRBD2, 6 bases. The CDR3 is 16 amino acids. Trimming took off 3 bases at V and 0 bases at J, with 13 bases between the two ends. Germline assignment: CDR1 MNHEY and CDR2 SVGAGI. This CDR3 reads CASSYLRLGSTDTQYF. The CDR3 coding sequence is TGTGCCAGCAGTTATCTAAGACTAGGAAGCACAGATACGCAGTATTTT.

The chain combines TRBV4-1 with TRBJ1-5, with TRBD1 identical over 10 bases. The CDR3 has 18 amino acids. Losses at the gene ends were 1 base for V and 2 bases for J; bases not matched to a gene: 8. CDR1 is MGHRA, CDR2 YSYEKL, per germline. The CDR3 DNA reads TGCGCCAGCAGCCAAGGCTTGGCCGGGACAGGGGGCAATCAGCCCCAGCATTTT. Amino acid sequence: CASSQGLAGTGGNQPQHF.

This clone was observed a few times. V and J are TRBV18 and TRBJ2-5; possibly TRBD1 for D (6 bases). The germline V gene encodes CDR1 KGHSH and CDR2 LQKENI. Trimming shortened V by 0 bases and J by 2 bases, and 10 bases separated the two germline ends. This CDR3 is 15 amino acids long. The chain's CDR3 is CASSPPGTYQETQYF. The CDR3 DNA is TGTGCCAGCTCACCACCAGGGACATATCAAGAGACCCAGTACTTC.

The V gene is TRBV19, the J gene TRBJ2-3; TRBD1 matches 10 bases. The CDR3 has 17 amino acids. The germline CDR1 and CDR2 sequences are LNHDA and SQIVND (reference sequence). The V segment lost 6 bases and the J segment 5 bases; nucleotides outside the gene matches: 14. This CDR3 is CASRPGQGMEPGDTQYF. DNA for the CDR3: TGTGCCAGTAGGCCGGGACAGGGGATGGAGCCCGGAGATACGCAGTATTTT.

This clone is medium-sized within its sample. The V call is TRBV27, the J call TRBJ2-3, with D maybe TRBD1 (6 bases). V was pared by 8 bases and J by 2 bases, with 14 bases between. Germline V gene data show CDR1 as MNHEY and CDR2 as SMNVEV (reference sequence). The CDR3 consists of 14 residues. CDR3 amino acids: CASPRTANTDTQYF. CDR3 nucleotides: TGTGCCAGCCCCCGGACAGCGAACACAGATACGCAGTATTTT.

The chain couples TRBV18 to TRBJ2-7; D is perhaps TRBD1 (5 bases). The CDR3 extends over 15 amino acids. The germline CDR1 and CDR2 sequences are KGHSH and LQKENI. V lost 2 bases and J lost 0, with 11 bases in between. CDR3 bases: TGTGCCAGCTCACCAGTGGGGCCTAACTCCTACGAGCAGTACTTC. This sequence encodes CASSPVGPNSYEQYF. Filled out from reference TRBV18 and TRBJ2-7, the complete variable domain reads NAGVMQNPRHLVRRRGQEARLRCSPMKGHSHVYWYRQLPEEGLKFMVYLQKENIIDESGMPKERFSAEFPKEGPSILRIQQVVRGDSAAYFCASSPVGPNSYEQYFGPGTRLTVT.

V gene TRBV25-1 combines with J gene TRBJ2-7, with D perhaps matching TRBD2 (5 bases). V lost 3 bases, J lost 7 bases, and 13 bases lay in between. CDR1 and CDR2 from the germline V gene are MGHDK and SYGVNS. There are 13 residues in the CDR3. CDR3 residues: CASSDIGGWEQYF. The CDR3 DNA follows: TGTGCCAGCAGTGATATTGGCGGGTGGGAGCAGTACTTC.